This T cell receptor beta chain came from a study of blood T cell repertoires in COVID-19. Study-level information: Sources were T cells, B-cell-depleted T cells, or PBMCs; the material itself was cDNA or gDNA.

Produced via immunoSEQ multiplex PCR; TCRdb's table is partial and in-frame only. The repertoire consists of 200,000 to 250,000 clones, with 70% to 85% occurring once and the leading ten covering 4.5% to 5%. There are 14 residues in the CDR3. With 9 bases removed from V and 5 bases from J, the gap between germline ends came to 16 bases. CDR1 is MGHRA and CDR2 is YSYEKL in the germline V gene. The table lists this clone with a few counts. Sequences were obtained from peripheral blood. The chain is built from TRBV4-1 and TRBJ1-4; possibly TRBD1 for D (6 bases). This clonotype was sampled from a woman older than 75 with active or convalescent COVID-19. The CDR3 is CASTYRAKNEKLFF. Written as DNA, the CDR3 is TGCGCCAGTACATACAGGGCAAAAAATGAAAAACTGTTTTTT.